One and the same sample provided the 26 T cell receptor beta chains below, sequenced in a study of technical replicates of blood from a few donors. Assay: immunoSEQ multiplex PCR; the TCRdb copy retains only in-frame clones and omits some. The sample contains 74,000 or so clones, about 92% of which appear only once. Sequenced material: T cells isolated from PBMCs. Receptors originate from a human donor in good health.

V gene TRBV28 combines with J gene TRBJ2-3; D ambiguous. This CDR3 comprises 13 residues. CDR1 and CDR2 from the germline V gene are MDHEN and SYDVKM. V gave up 3 bases and J gave up 2 bases, with 6 bases separating them. The CDR3 here is CASSFVVTDTQYF. The DNA for the CDR3 is TGTGCCAGCAGTTTTGTAGTCACAGATACGCAGTATTTT.

This chain connects TRBV7-3 to TRBJ2-1; 12 nucleotides line up with TRBD2. The CDR3 is 16 residues long. Unmatched junction bases numbered 5, after V lost 5 bases and J lost 3 bases. The germline CDR1 and CDR2 sequences are SGHTA and FQGTGA. The CDR3 loop reads CASSKGLAGYYNEQFF. The CDR3 DNA reads TGTGCCAGCAGCAAAGGACTAGCGGGATACTACAATGAGCAGTTCTTC.

The J gene is TRBJ1-2, the V gene TRBV6-5, with D possibly matching TRBD1 (5 bases). V was shortened by 8 bases and J by 0 bases, with 10 bases between the two germline ends. CDR1 and CDR2 (germline): MNHEY, SVGAGI. This CDR3 is 13 amino acids long. The DNA for the CDR3 is TGTGCCAGCTTCACAGGAGCTAACTATGGCTACACCTTC. Translating it yields CASFTGANYGYTF.

This clone occurred once. The chain uses TRBV25-1 and TRBJ1-3; 8 nucleotides align to TRBD1. The CDR3 is made up of 14 amino acids. CDR1 is MGHDK, CDR2 SYGVNS, per germline. J gave up 0 bases and V 6 bases, and 1 base lay outside the gene matches. The CDR3 spells CASRDRDSGNTIYF. CDR3 nucleotides: TGTGCCAGCAGGGACAGGGACTCTGGAAACACCATATATTTT.

This chain links TRBV19 with TRBJ2-2, with a possible D match to TRBD1 (6 bases). The CDR3 has 14 amino acids. Trimming left V 4 bases short and J 3 bases short, with 9 bases between. Germline V gene lookup returns CDR1 LNHDA and CDR2 SQIVND (reference sequence). The CDR3 nucleotides read TGTGCCAGTAGTACATACAGGGACACCGGGGAGCTGTTTTTT. It encodes CASSTYRDTGELFF.

This chain links TRBV6-1 with TRBJ1-2; TRBD1 agrees at 7 bases. There are 15 residues in the CDR3. Germline V gives CDR1 MNHNS, CDR2 SASEGT. J gave up 1 base and V 8 bases, and 10 bases lay outside the gene matches. In DNA form, the CDR3 reads TGTGCCAGCTGCAGGGGGGCCGACCATAACTATGGCTACACCTTC. This codes for CASCRGADHNYGYTF.

The chain joins TRBV7-9 to TRBJ2-7, with 10 bases identical to TRBD2. V shed 2 bases and J 6 bases; nucleotides not matched to a gene: 16. This CDR3 is 18 amino acids long. Germline V lookup: CDR1 SEHNR, CDR2 FQNEAQ (reference sequence). DNA of the CDR3: TGTGCCAGCAGCTTATTATCTAGCGGGAGTACTACCCGATCCGAGCAGTACTTC. Residues: CASSLLSSGSTTRSEQYF.

The J gene is TRBJ2-3, the V gene TRBV5-4, with TRBD2 matching over 10 bases. This CDR3 is built from 16 residues. The germline CDR1 and CDR2 sequences are SGHNT and YYREEE (reference sequence). The V segment lost 0 bases and the J segment 6 bases; nucleotides outside the gene matches: 7. CDR3 in amino acids: CASSLAQREGPDTQYF. The DNA of the CDR3 is TGTGCCAGCAGCTTGGCCCAGCGGGAGGGCCCGGATACGCAGTATTTT.

V is TRBV29-1 and J is TRBJ2-1, with unresolved D. Trimming removed 6 bases at V and 6 bases at J, with 9 bases between. The CDR3 is 11 amino acids. CDR1 SQVTM and CDR2 ANQGSEA come from the germline V gene. CDR3 loop: CSVLSSNEQFF. In DNA, the CDR3 is TGCAGCGTCCTGTCCAGCAATGAGCAGTTCTTC.

V and J are TRBV27 and TRBJ2-7; the match to TRBD1 covers 9 bases. There are 14 residues in the CDR3. CDR1 and CDR2 (germline): MNHEY, SMNVEV (reference sequence). Losses at the gene ends were 3 bases for V and 2 bases for J; bases not matched to a gene: 2. Written as DNA, the CDR3 is TGTGCCAGCAGTTTTGGGACAGGGCCCTACGAGCAGTACTTC. It translates to CASSFGTGPYEQYF.

The rearrangement uses TRBV14 and TRBJ2-5; 12 bases map to TRBD2. Germline V CDR1 and CDR2: SGHDN, FVKESK. CDR3 length: 15 amino acids. Trimming cost V 2 bases and J 4 bases; bases outside gene matches: 2. CDR3 sequence reads: CASSQTLAGGETQYF. Here the CDR3 DNA reads TGTGCCAGCAGCCAAACACTAGCGGGAGGAGAGACCCAGTACTTC.

V usage is TRBV5-5 and J usage is TRBJ1-1, with 8 bases fitting TRBD1. The germline V gene has CDR1 SGHKS and CDR2 YYEKEE (reference sequence). The CDR3 is 14 residues long. Trimming removed 4 bases from V and 1 base from J; junction bases left unmatched: 3. CDR3 loop: CASSLDRENTEAFF. DNA for the CDR3: TGTGCCAGCAGCCTGGACAGGGAGAACACTGAAGCTTTCTTT.

This chain connects TRBV7-8 to TRBJ2-7; TRBD2 matches at 8 bases. This CDR3 is built from 17 residues. With 0 bases clipped from V and 0 bases from J, the junction kept 7 bases outside the gene matches. Germline V gene data show CDR1 as SGHVS and CDR2 as FQNEAQ. The CDR3 nucleotides are TGTGCCAGCAGCTTAGCGCGGGGGACTAGTACCTCCTACGAGCAGTACTTC. It specifies CASSLARGTSTSYEQYF.

This clone appeared once. V usage is TRBV19 and J usage is TRBJ1-1, with D perhaps matching TRBD1 (5 bases). There are 14 residues in the CDR3. V gave up 6 bases and J gave up 1 base, with 12 bases separating them. CDR1 and CDR2 (germline): LNHDA, SQIVND (reference sequence). The CDR3, as DNA: TGTGCCAGTAGCCGGGGGGAGGGGAACACTGAAGCTTTCTTT. Residues: CASSRGEGNTEAFF.

This chain links TRBV2 with TRBJ2-7, with TRBD2 matching 8 bases. With V trimmed by 5 bases and J by 0 bases, 6 bases remained unmatched. In germline, CDR1 is SNHLY, CDR2 FYNNEI. This CDR3 is 15 amino acids long. The CDR3 DNA reads TGTGCCAGCAGTTTACTAGCGGACATCTCCTACGAGCAGTACTTC. Its protein is CASSLLADISYEQYF. Variable domain in full (rest from reference TRBV2 and TRBJ2-7): EPEVTQTPSHQVTQMGQEVILRCVPISNHLYFYWYRQILGQKVEFLVSFYNNEISEKSEIFDDQFSVERPDGSNFTLKIRSTKLEDSAMYFCASSLLADISYEQYFGPGTRLTVT.

V usage is TRBV28 and J usage is TRBJ2-5; tentative D call: TRBD1 (5 bases). Trimming left V 6 bases short and J 4 bases short, with 12 bases between. The germline V gene has CDR1 MDHEN and CDR2 SYDVKM. This CDR3 is built from 13 residues. CDR3 sequence (DNA): TGTGCCAGCAGAGTTCCAGGGTTAGAGACCCAGTACTTC. Its protein is CASRVPGLETQYF.

CDR3 sequence: CASSLSAGNTEAFF. CDR3 nucleotides: TGTGCCAGCAGCTTATCGGCGGGGAACACTGAAGCTTTCTTT. V gene TRBV7-2 combines with J gene TRBJ1-1; D call uncertain. Germline V gene data show CDR1 as SGHTA and CDR2 as FQGNSA. The V end was cut by 2 bases, the J end by 1 base, with 8 bases between. The CDR3 extends over 14 amino acids.

The chain uses TRBV11-3 and TRBJ2-5; 8 nucleotides agree with TRBD2. This CDR3 comprises 11 residues. Germline V lookup: CDR1 SGHNT, CDR2 YENEEA. V shed 9 bases, J shed 6 bases, and the junction held 3 bases outside the gene matches. In nucleotides, the CDR3 is TGTGCCAGTTCGGGAGGGCAGACCCAGTACTTC. Its translation: CASSGGQTQYF.

This chain uses TRBV14 with TRBJ2-7; D unresolved. The germline gives CDR1 SGHDN, CDR2 FVKESK. The CDR3 extends over 12 amino acids. Trimming cost V 3 bases and J 3 bases, with 6 bases left between them. CDR3 nucleotides: TGTGCCAGCAGCCAGGCTTTCTACGAGCAGTACTTC. Translation: CASSQAFYEQYF. The full variable domain, in which reference TRBV14 and TRBJ2-7 provide the parts outside the CDR3, is EAGVTQFPSHSVIEKGQTVTLRCDPISGHDNLYWYRRVMGKEIKFLLHFVKESKQDESGMPNNRFLAERTGGTYSTLKVQPAELEDSGVYFCASSQAFYEQYFGPGTRLTVT.

The chain recombines TRBV28 with TRBJ2-3; 9 positions match TRBD1. J was trimmed by 2 bases and V by 1 base; bases with no gene match: 4. The CDR3 spans 16 residues. Germline values: CDR1 MDHEN, CDR2 SYDVKM. CDR3: CASSLFGTGPTDTQYF. CDR3 sequence (DNA): TGTGCCAGCAGTTTATTCGGGACAGGGCCCACAGATACGCAGTATTTT.

The chain links TRBV7-9 to TRBJ2-7, with D possibly matching TRBD2 (6 bases). The CDR3 runs 15 residues. Trimming shortened V by 5 bases and J by 3 bases, and 17 bases separated the two germline ends. Germline V gene lookup returns CDR1 SEHNR and CDR2 FQNEAQ (reference sequence). CDR3 protein: CASSPGLQTLYEQYF. CDR3 nucleotide sequence: TGTGCCAGCAGCCCGGGACTGCAAACCCTCTACGAGCAGTACTTC. Using reference TRBV7-9 and TRBJ2-7 for the parts outside the CDR3, the full variable domain is DTGVSQNPRHKITKRGQNVTFRCDPISEHNRLYWYRQTLGQGPEFLTYFQNEAQLEKSRLLSDRFSAERPKGSFSTLEIQRTEQGDSAMYLCASSPGLQTLYEQYFGPGTRLTVT.

Here the CDR3 DNA reads TGTGCCAGCAGCCCACATCGAAGGGAGCTCAATGAGCAGTTCTTC. Translated: CASSPHRRELNEQFF. The chain employs TRBV9 and TRBJ2-1; D possibly corresponds to TRBD2 (5 bases). Trimming cost V 4 bases and J 6 bases, with 17 bases left between them. The CDR3 has 15 residues. Germline CDR1 reads SGDLS; CDR2 reads YYNGEE.

This chain links TRBV2 with TRBJ2-1, with 13 bases that match TRBD2. V shed 7 bases, J shed 7 bases, and the junction held 10 bases outside the gene matches. Germline CDR1 and CDR2: SNHLY and FYNNEI. The CDR3 consists of 16 residues. CDR3 protein: CASTPKTSGRLNEQFF. The CDR3 DNA follows: TGTGCCAGCACACCGAAGACTAGCGGGAGGTTAAATGAGCAGTTCTTC.

The V call is TRBV2, the J call TRBJ2-2, with D uncertain. The CDR3 sequence is 14 residues long. Trimming pared 1 base from V and 5 bases from J, leaving 8 bases between. Per germline, CDR1 SNHLY and CDR2 FYNNEI. CDR3 amino acids: CASSEVGPTGELFF. The CDR3 coding sequence is TGTGCCAGCAGTGAAGTGGGCCCAACCGGGGAGCTGTTTTTT.

This chain uses TRBV6-1 with TRBJ1-5; tentative D call: TRBD1 (5 bases). The CDR3 loop spans 15 amino acids. Germline lookup yields CDR1 MNHNS and CDR2 SASEGT. V was cut by 7 bases and J by 1 base, with 14 bases left in between. CDR3 in amino acids: CASNQGTRSNQPQHF. The CDR3 DNA follows: TGTGCCAGCAACCAGGGAACCCGAAGCAATCAGCCCCAGCATTTT.

The chain employs TRBV2 and TRBJ2-1; 8 bases agree with TRBD1. With 6 bases clipped from V and 0 bases from J, the junction kept 10 bases outside the gene matches. The CDR3 runs to 17 residues. CDR1 and CDR2 (germline): SNHLY, FYNNEI. CDR3 sequence (DNA): TGTGCCAGCAGGTATATTTCAGGGGGCATCTCCTACAATGAGCAGTTCTTC. Protein product: CASRYISGGISYNEQFF.